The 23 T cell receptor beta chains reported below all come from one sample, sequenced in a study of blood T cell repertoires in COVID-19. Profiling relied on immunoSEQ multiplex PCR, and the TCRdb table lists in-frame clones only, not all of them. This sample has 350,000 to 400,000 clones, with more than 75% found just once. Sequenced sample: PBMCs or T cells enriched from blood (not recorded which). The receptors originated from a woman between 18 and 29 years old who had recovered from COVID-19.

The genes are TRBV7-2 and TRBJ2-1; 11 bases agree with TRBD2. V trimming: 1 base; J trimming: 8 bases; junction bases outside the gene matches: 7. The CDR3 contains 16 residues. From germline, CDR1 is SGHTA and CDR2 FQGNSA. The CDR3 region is CASSLEVAGGLDEQFF. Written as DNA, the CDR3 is TGTGCCAGCAGCTTAGAAGTAGCGGGGGGGCTCGATGAGCAGTTCTTC. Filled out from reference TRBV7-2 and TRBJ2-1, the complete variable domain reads GAGVSQSPSNKVTEKGKDVELRCDPISGHTALYWYRQSLGQGLEFLIYFQGNSAPDKSGLPSDRFSAERTGGSVSTLTIQRTQQEDSAVYLCASSLEVAGGLDEQFFGPGTRLTVL.

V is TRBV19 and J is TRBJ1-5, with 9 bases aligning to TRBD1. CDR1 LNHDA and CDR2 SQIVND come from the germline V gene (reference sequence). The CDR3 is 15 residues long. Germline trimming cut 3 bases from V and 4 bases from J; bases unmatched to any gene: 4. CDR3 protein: CASSMWTGANQPQHF. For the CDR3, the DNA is TGTGCCAGTAGTATGTGGACAGGGGCAAATCAGCCCCAGCATTTT.

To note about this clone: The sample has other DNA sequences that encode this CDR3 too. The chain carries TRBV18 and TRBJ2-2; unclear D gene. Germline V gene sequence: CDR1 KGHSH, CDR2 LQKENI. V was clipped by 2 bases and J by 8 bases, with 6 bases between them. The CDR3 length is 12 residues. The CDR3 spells CASSPAGGELFF. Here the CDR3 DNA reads TGTGCCAGCTCACCAGCCGGTGGGGAGCTGTTTTTT.

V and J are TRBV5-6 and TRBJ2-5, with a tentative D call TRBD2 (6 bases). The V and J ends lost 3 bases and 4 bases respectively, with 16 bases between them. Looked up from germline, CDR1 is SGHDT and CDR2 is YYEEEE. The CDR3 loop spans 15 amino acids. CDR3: CASSSFRGGLETQYF. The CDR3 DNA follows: TGTGCCAGCAGCTCCTTCCGGGGAGGACTAGAGACCCAGTACTTC.

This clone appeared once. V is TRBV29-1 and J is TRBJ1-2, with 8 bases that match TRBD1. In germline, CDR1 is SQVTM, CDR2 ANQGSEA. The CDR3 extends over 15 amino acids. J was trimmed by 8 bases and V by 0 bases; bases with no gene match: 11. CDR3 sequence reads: CSVEELTGGGEGYTF. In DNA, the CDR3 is TGCAGCGTTGAAGAACTTACAGGGGGAGGAGAGGGCTACACCTTC.

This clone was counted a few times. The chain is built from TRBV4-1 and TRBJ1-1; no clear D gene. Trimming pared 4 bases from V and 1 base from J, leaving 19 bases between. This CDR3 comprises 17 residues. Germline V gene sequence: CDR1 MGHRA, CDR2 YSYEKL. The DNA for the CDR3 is TGCGCCAGCAGCCGTCCCTCGGCAGGCATTCCGAACACTGAAGCTTTCTTT. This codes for CASSRPSAGIPNTEAFF.

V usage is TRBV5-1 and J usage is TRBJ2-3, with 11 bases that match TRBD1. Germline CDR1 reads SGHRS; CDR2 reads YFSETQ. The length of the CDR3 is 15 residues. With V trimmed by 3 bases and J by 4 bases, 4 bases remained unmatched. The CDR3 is CASSSGTGGADTQYF. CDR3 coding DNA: TGCGCCAGCAGCTCCGGGACAGGGGGGGCAGATACGCAGTATTTT.

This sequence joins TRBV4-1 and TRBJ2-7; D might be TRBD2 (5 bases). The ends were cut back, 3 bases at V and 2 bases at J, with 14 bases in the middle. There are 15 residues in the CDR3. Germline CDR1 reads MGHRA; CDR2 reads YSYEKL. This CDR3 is CASSQVEAGPYEQYF. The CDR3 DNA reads TGCGCCAGCAGCCAGGTGGAGGCAGGACCCTACGAGCAGTACTTC.

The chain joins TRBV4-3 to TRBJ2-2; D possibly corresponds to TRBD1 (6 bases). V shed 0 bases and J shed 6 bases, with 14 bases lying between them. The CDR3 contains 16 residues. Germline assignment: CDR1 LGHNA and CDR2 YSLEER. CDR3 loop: CASSQEVRGQSGELFF. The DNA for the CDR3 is TGCGCCAGCAGCCAAGAAGTCCGCGGACAGTCCGGGGAGCTGTTTTTT.

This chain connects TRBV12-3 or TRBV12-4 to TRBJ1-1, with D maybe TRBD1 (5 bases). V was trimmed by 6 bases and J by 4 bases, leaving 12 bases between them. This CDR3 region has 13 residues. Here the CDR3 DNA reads TGTGCCAGCAGCAAAGGGGTCTCCACTGAAGCTTTCTTT. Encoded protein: CASSKGVSTEAFF.

CDR3 coding DNA: TGCGCCAGCAGCTCATTGGCCCGGACTAGCGGGGGGGCGAGGGAGACCCAGTACTTC. This codes for CASSSLARTSGGARETQYF. The chain uses TRBV5-1 and TRBJ2-5; 15 bases are shared with TRBD2. This CDR3 has 19 residues. V shed 3 bases and J 5 bases; nucleotides not matched to a gene: 14. The germline CDR1 and CDR2 sequences are SGHRS and YFSETQ.

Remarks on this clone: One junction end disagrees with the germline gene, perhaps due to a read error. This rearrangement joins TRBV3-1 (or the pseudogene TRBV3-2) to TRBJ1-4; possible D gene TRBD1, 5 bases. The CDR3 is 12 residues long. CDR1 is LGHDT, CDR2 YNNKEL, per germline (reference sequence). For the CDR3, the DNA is TGTGCCAGCAGCCAAACAGGAGAAAGACTGTTTTTT. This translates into CASSQTGERLFF.

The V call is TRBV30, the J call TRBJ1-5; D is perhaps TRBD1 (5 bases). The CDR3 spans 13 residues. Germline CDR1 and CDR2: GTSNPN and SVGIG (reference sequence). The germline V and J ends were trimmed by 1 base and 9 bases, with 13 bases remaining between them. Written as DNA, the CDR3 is TGTGCCTGGAGTGCCGACTCGGGGGGGCCCCAGCATTTT. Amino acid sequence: CAWSADSGGPQHF.

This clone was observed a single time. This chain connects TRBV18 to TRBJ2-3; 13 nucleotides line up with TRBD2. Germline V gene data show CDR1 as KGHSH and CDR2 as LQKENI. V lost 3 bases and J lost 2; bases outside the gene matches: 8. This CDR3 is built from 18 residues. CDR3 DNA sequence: TGTGCCAGCTCACCTTCGGAGGGACTAGCGGGGCCCACAGATACGCAGTATTTT. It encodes CASSPSEGLAGPTDTQYF.

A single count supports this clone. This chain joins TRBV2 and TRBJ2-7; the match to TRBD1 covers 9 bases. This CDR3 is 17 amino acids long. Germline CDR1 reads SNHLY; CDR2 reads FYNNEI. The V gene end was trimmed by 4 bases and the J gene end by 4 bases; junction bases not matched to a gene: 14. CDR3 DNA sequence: TGTGCCAGCAGTGTCACGTCGAAGGGCGGACAGGGGTACGAGCAGTACTTC. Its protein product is CASSVTSKGGQGYEQYF. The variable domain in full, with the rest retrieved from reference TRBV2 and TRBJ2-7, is EPEVTQTPSHQVTQMGQEVILRCVPISNHLYFYWYRQILGQKVEFLVSFYNNEISEKSEIFDDQFSVERPDGSNFTLKIRSTKLEDSAMYFCASSVTSKGGQGYEQYFGPGTRLTVT.

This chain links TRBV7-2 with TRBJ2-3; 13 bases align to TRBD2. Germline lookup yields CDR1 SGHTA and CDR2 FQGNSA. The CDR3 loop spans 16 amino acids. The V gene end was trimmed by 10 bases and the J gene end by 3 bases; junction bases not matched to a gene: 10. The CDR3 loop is CATTSGGAGWTDTQYF. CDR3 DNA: TGTGCCACCACTAGCGGGGGGGCCGGGTGGACAGATACGCAGTATTTT.

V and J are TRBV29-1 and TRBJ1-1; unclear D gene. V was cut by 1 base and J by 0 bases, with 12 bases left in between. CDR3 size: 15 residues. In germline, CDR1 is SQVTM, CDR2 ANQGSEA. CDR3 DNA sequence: TGCAGCGTTGAAGGGTGGTGGGAGCTGAACACTGAAGCTTTCTTT. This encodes CSVEGWWELNTEAFF.

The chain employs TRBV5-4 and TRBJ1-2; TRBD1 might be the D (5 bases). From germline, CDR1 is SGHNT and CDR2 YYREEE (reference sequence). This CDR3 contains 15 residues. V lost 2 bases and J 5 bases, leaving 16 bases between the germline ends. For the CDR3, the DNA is TGTGCCAGCAGCTTAGGGCCTGGAGGGGAGTATGGCTACACCTTC. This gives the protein CASSLGPGGEYGYTF.

CDR3: CASSVAAGAPYEQYF. In DNA form, the CDR3 reads TGTGCCAGCAGCGTAGCGGCGGGGGCCCCCTACGAGCAGTACTTC. The V and J genes are TRBV9 and TRBJ2-7, with D tentatively TRBD2 (7 bases). Germline lookup yields CDR1 SGDLS and CDR2 YYNGEE. V lost 0 bases and J lost 2, with 12 bases in between. The CDR3 contains 15 residues. Variable domain in full (rest from reference TRBV9 and TRBJ2-7): DSGVTQTPKHLITATGQRVTLRCSPRSGDLSVYWYQQSLDQGLQFLIQYYNGEERAKGNILERFSAQQFPDLHSELNLSSLELGDSALYFCASSVAAGAPYEQYFGPGTRLTVT.

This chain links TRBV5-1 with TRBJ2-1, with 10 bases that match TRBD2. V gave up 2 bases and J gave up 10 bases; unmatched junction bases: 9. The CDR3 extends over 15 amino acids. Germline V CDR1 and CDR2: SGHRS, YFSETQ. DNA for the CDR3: TGCGCCAGCAGCTTTTCCGGGACTAGCGTCTCCGAGCAGTTCTTC. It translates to CASSFSGTSVSEQFF.

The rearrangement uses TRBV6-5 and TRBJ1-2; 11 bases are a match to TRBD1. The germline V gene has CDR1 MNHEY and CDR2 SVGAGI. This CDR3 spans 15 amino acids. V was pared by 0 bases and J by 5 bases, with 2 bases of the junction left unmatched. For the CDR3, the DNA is TGTGCCAGCAGTTACTCGGGGACAGGGGGTTATGGCTACACCTTC. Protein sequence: CASSYSGTGGYGYTF.

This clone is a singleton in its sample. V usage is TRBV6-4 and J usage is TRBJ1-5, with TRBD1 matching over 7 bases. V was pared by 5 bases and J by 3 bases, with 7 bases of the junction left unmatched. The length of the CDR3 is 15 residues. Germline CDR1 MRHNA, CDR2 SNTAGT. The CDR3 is CASSTEGTDNQPQHF. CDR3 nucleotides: TGTGCCAGCAGTACCGAGGGGACAGACAATCAGCCCCAGCATTTT.

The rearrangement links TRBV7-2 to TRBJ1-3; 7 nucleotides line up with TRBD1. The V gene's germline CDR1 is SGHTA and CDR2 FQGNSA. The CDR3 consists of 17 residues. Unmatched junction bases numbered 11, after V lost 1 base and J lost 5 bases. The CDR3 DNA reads TGTGCCAGCAGCTTAGAACGGGCAGGGGGGTCGAGAAACACCATATATTTT. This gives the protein CASSLERAGGSRNTIYF. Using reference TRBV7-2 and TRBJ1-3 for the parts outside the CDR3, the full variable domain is GAGVSQSPSNKVTEKGKDVELRCDPISGHTALYWYRQSLGQGLEFLIYFQGNSAPDKSGLPSDRFSAERTGGSVSTLTIQRTQQEDSAVYLCASSLERAGGSRNTIYFGEGSWLTVV.